This record concerns one TCR beta chain sequence. Its antigen is unknown. The data belong to a study of regulatory T cells in long-lasting Graves disease. Specified time point: newly diagnosed GD, antithyroid drugs for less than 3 months. PBMCs provided the RNA from which the TCR library was made. An endocrinology department located in Xi'an, China, was where the patients came from. Assembly of TCR beta libraries relied on iRepertoire HTBI primers together with Arm-PCR of CDR3 regions. TCRdb called the multiplex PCR reads again in MiXCR, with one record for every CDR3 protein. The repertoire has under 300,000 distinct CDR3 sequences, around 20% of them found once; the top ten carry roughly 14%. The CDR3 covers 14 residues. The germline CDR1 and CDR2 sequences are LNHDA and SQIVND (reference sequence). Trimming removed 3 bases at V and 1 base at J, with 7 bases between. Regarding the study as a whole: Persistent disease preferred TRBV28, TRBJ1-2 and TRBJ2-5. A reduction in accuracy may have resulted from the small sample size. New patients shared roughly 980 public clonotypes, fewer than the approximately 2,500 shared by persistent patients.

The sequences come from peripheral blood mononuclear cells (PBMCs), collected at new diagnosis, from a patient treated with antithyroid drugs. The chain links TRBV19 to TRBJ1-5; D call uncertain. The sequence was obtained from a female donor with Graves disease. CDR3 bases: TGTGCCAGTAGTATCGGTAGAAGCAATCAGCCCCAGCATTTT. Encoded protein: CASSIGRSNQPQHF.